One sample yielded the 28 T cell receptor beta chains listed below, sequenced in a study of early stage breast cancer tumors. The assay was immunoSEQ multiplex PCR, and TCRdb's table has in-frame clones only and misses some. The sample lists 30,000 to 40,000 clones; about 68% were seen once. The specimen was blood. These receptors originate from a person between 55 and 70 years old with breast cancer.

This chain links TRBV5-4 with TRBJ1-1; weak D call: TRBD1 (5 bases). The CDR3 extends over 13 amino acids. The V and J ends lost 4 bases and 8 bases respectively, with 15 bases between them. CDR1 and CDR2 from the germline V gene are SGHNT and YYREEE (reference sequence). In nucleotides, the CDR3 is TGTGCCAGCAGCGCTGACAGAGCCCGAGAAGCTTTCTTT. As protein: CASSADRAREAFF. Supplemented by reference TRBV5-4 and TRBJ1-1, the full variable domain reads ETGVTQSPTHLIKTRGQQVTLRCSSQSGHNTVSWYQQALGQGPQFIFQYYREEENGRGNFPPRFSGLQFPNYSSELNVNALELDDSALYLCASSADRAREAFFGQGTRLTVV.

The chain joins TRBV5-1 to TRBJ1-4; D perhaps matches TRBD1 (5 bases). V was clipped by 3 bases and J by 8 bases, with 11 bases between them. Per the germline V gene, CDR1 is SGHRS and CDR2 is YFSETQ. The CDR3 sequence is 13 residues long. The CDR3 bases are TGCGCCAGCAGCTCCGGACGGGGGGAAAAACTGTTTTTT. This encodes CASSSGRGEKLFF.

The gene calls are TRBV7-3 and TRBJ1-4; D might be TRBD1 (5 bases). V lost 5 bases and J 6 bases, leaving 13 bases between the germline ends. Germline CDR1 is SGHTA and CDR2 is FQGTGA. The CDR3 is made up of 14 amino acids. Here the CDR3 DNA reads TGTGCCAGCAGCCGTCCGACAGAATATGAAAAACTGTTTTTT. Translating it yields CASSRPTEYEKLFF.

This clone came up once. The chain uses TRBV28 and TRBJ1-3; D is ambiguous. The CDR3 covers 16 residues. Germline V gene data show CDR1 as MDHEN and CDR2 as SYDVKM. Trimming cost V 3 bases and J 0 bases, with 12 bases left between them. The CDR3 is CASSFPHSSSGNTIYF. The CDR3 DNA sequence: TGTGCCAGCAGTTTCCCCCACAGTAGCTCTGGAAACACCATATATTTT.

The gene calls are TRBV6-6 and TRBJ1-5; 7 bases fit TRBD1. The CDR3 loop spans 14 amino acids. V gave up 11 bases and J gave up 0 bases; unmatched junction bases: 7. The germline gives CDR1 MNHNY, CDR2 SVGAGI (reference sequence). DNA of the CDR3: TGTGCCGCCAGCACAGGGGATAGCAATCAGCCCCAGCATTTT. It is translated as CAASTGDSNQPQHF.

The chain has TRBV7-3 and TRBJ2-5; 8 positions match TRBD1. The V gene end was trimmed by 5 bases and the J gene end by 2 bases; junction bases not matched to a gene: 7. Germline CDR1 reads SGHTA; CDR2 reads FQGTGA. The CDR3 is 15 residues long. CDR3 in amino acids: CASSLGTGRQETQYF. The DNA for the CDR3 is TGTGCCAGCAGCCTAGGGACAGGCCGACAAGAGACCCAGTACTTC.

V and J are TRBV2 and TRBJ1-1; the D gene is possibly TRBD1 (5 bases). CDR1 SNHLY and CDR2 FYNNEI come from the germline V gene. V lost 10 bases and J 1 base, leaving 16 bases between the germline ends. This CDR3 contains 14 residues. The CDR3 reads CAILNVGTNTEAFF. CDR3 sequence (DNA): TGTGCCATTCTTAATGTGGGGACGAACACTGAAGCTTTCTTT.

This clone was seen more than once but under ten times. The chain has TRBV7-3 and TRBJ2-2; tentatively, D is TRBD1 or TRBD2 (6 bases each). CDR1 SGHTA and CDR2 FQGTGA come from the germline V gene. Trimming shortened V by 6 bases and J by 4 bases, and 12 bases separated the two germline ends. The CDR3 is 14 residues long. CDR3 in amino acids: CASRAGHLTGELFF. The CDR3 region has the DNA TGTGCCAGCAGGGCGGGACACCTCACCGGGGAGCTGTTTTTT.

This clone showed up just a few times. The rearrangement uses TRBV27 and TRBJ1-2, with D uncertain. The germline CDR1 and CDR2 sequences are MNHEY and SMNVEV (reference sequence). The CDR3 is 13 amino acids. The germline V and J ends were trimmed by 5 bases and 2 bases, with 9 bases remaining between them. DNA of the CDR3: TGTGCCAGCAGTAGGGTGGCCAACTATGGCTACACCTTC. Amino acid sequence: CASSRVANYGYTF.

This clone has just one count. CDR3 residues: CASSFTEPRGQPQHF. DNA for the CDR3: TGTGCCAGCAGCTTTACCGAGCCTCGCGGTCAGCCCCAGCATTTT. This sequence joins TRBV5-8 and TRBJ1-5; D is undetermined. The germline V and J ends were trimmed by 2 bases and 6 bases, with 15 bases remaining between them. The CDR3 loop spans 15 amino acids. Germline-derived CDR1 and CDR2 are SGHTS and YDEGEE. Full variable domain (missing parts from reference TRBV5-8 and TRBJ1-5): EAGVTQSPTHLIKTRGQQATLRCSPISGHTSVYWYQQALGLGLQFLLWYDEGEERNRGNFPPRFSGRQFPNYSSELNVNALELEDSALYLCASSFTEPRGQPQHFGDGTRLSIL.

V usage is TRBV28 and J usage is TRBJ2-2; the match to TRBD1 covers 10 bases. Germline lookup yields CDR1 MDHEN and CDR2 SYDVKM. The length of the CDR3 is 14 residues. V dropped 10 bases and J dropped 8; count of bases not matched to a gene: 10. CDR3 region: CAIQTGQGLGELFF. In nucleotides, the CDR3 is TGTGCCATCCAAACGGGACAGGGGCTGGGGGAGCTGTTTTTT. The full variable domain, completed using reference TRBV28 and TRBJ2-2, is DVKVTQSSRYLVKRTGEKVFLECVQDMDHENMFWYRQDPGLGLRLIYFSYDVKMKEKGDIPEGYSVSREKKERFSLILESASTNQTSMYLCAIQTGQGLGELFFGEGSRLTVL.

The gene calls are TRBV9 and TRBJ1-2; D might be TRBD1 (5 bases). The CDR3 consists of 16 residues. The V end was cut by 6 bases, the J end by 2 bases, with 20 bases between. Per germline, CDR1 SGDLS and CDR2 YYNGEE. The CDR3 DNA reads TGTGCCAGCACCCCGAACACTGCGGGGCTCAACTATGGCTACACCTTC. Protein product: CASTPNTAGLNYGYTF.

This clone appeared a few times. The chain uses TRBV5-1 and TRBJ1-1, with a tentative D call TRBD1 (6 bases). This CDR3 comprises 14 residues. Per germline, CDR1 SGHRS and CDR2 YFSETQ. Trimming removed 0 bases from V and 1 base from J, with 7 bases in between. The CDR3 sequence is CASSLAGANTEAFF. The CDR3 region has the DNA TGCGCCAGCAGCTTGGCGGGGGCGAACACTGAAGCTTTCTTT.

The table lists this clone with a few counts. The chain couples TRBV7-8 to TRBJ2-1, with 11 nucleotides matching TRBD2. The germline CDR1 and CDR2 sequences are SGHVS and FQNEAQ. Trimming removed 8 bases from V and 8 bases from J; junction bases left unmatched: 5. The CDR3 loop spans 13 amino acids. The CDR3 protein is CASRLAGRYEQFF. The CDR3 DNA reads TGTGCCAGCCGACTAGCGGGAAGGTATGAGCAGTTCTTC.

This sequence joins TRBV28 and TRBJ1-1, with D possibly TRBD1 on 5 matching bases. This CDR3 contains 16 residues. The germline V gene has CDR1 MDHEN and CDR2 SYDVKM. Trimming shortened V by 6 bases and J by 0 bases, and 17 bases separated the two germline ends. CDR3 in DNA: TGTGCCAGCAGCCTTCGGGGGTCCACGTTGAACACTGAAGCTTTCTTT. Encoded protein: CASSLRGSTLNTEAFF.

The chain recombines TRBV11-1 with TRBJ2-3; D uncertain. The CDR3 contains 14 residues. Trimming pared 1 base from V and 2 bases from J, leaving 7 bases between. Germline V gene sequence: CDR1 SGHAT, CDR2 FQDESV (reference sequence). This CDR3 reads CASSLGVYTDTQYF. For the CDR3, the DNA is TGTGCCAGCAGCTTAGGAGTTTACACAGATACGCAGTATTTT.

The V call is TRBV9, the J call TRBJ1-2; 11 bases align to TRBD1. V gave up 4 bases and J gave up 6 bases; unmatched junction bases: 2. Looked up from germline, CDR1 is SGDLS and CDR2 is YYNGEE. The CDR3 spans 13 residues. The CDR3 spells CASSSGQGDGYTF. The CDR3 nucleotides are TGTGCCAGCAGCTCGGGACAGGGGGATGGCTACACCTTC.

This clone was found a few times. V usage is TRBV7-9 and J usage is TRBJ1-3; the D gene is possibly TRBD1 (6 bases). Germline lookup yields CDR1 SEHNR and CDR2 FQNEAQ (reference sequence). Between the trimmed V and J ends, which lost 9 bases and 0 bases, there was a span of 15 bases. The CDR3 spans 15 residues. CDR3 sequence (DNA): TGTGCCAGTAGACCATTGACAGGCTCTGGAAACACCATATATTTT. Its protein is CASRPLTGSGNTIYF.

The chain uses TRBV5-5 and TRBJ1-1, with a tentative D call TRBD1 (5 bases). Trimming stripped 4 bases from V and 5 bases from J, with 9 bases between. From germline, CDR1 is SGHKS and CDR2 YYEKEE (reference sequence). This CDR3 contains 12 residues. CDR3 nucleotide sequence: TGTGCCAGCAGCCCTTGGGGGACTGAAGCTTTCTTT. Its translation is CASSPWGTEAFF. Full variable domain (remainder filled in from reference TRBV5-5 and TRBJ1-1): DAGVTQSPTHLIKTRGQQVTLRCSPISGHKSVSWYQQVLGQGPQFIFQYYEKEERGRGNFPDRFSARQFPNYSSELNVNALLLGDSALYLCASSPWGTEAFFGQGTRLTVV.

The genes are TRBV29-1 and TRBJ1-1; D gene ambiguous. V was trimmed by 2 bases and J by 5 bases, leaving 15 bases between them. This CDR3 region has 14 residues. CDR1 SQVTM and CDR2 ANQGSEA come from the germline V gene. The CDR3 DNA is TGCAGCGTTGAATACGGCTGGGTAGGGACTGAAGCTTTCTTT. It specifies CSVEYGWVGTEAFF.

This chain joins TRBV28 and TRBJ2-3; TRBD1 might be the D (5 bases). CDR1 is MDHEN and CDR2 is SYDVKM in the germline V gene. V was pared by 6 bases and J by 3 bases, with 16 bases between. The CDR3 totals 15 residues. CDR3 in amino acids: CASSLTPTVTDTQYF. Here the CDR3 DNA reads TGTGCCAGCAGCCTCACCCCGACAGTGACAGATACGCAGTATTTT.

This clone has only one observation. The chain links TRBV14 to TRBJ1-4; no definite D call. Germline V lookup: CDR1 SGHDN, CDR2 FVKESK. Trimming shortened V by 0 bases and J by 5 bases, and 22 bases separated the two germline ends. This CDR3 contains 19 residues. CDR3: CASSQDLLTGVLSNEKLFF. The CDR3 DNA is TGTGCCAGCAGCCAAGATCTTTTAACGGGCGTCCTTTCCAATGAAAAACTGTTTTTT.

By sample share, this clone is medium-sized. The chain links TRBV11-3 to TRBJ2-5; D possibly corresponds to TRBD1 (6 bases). Germline CDR1 is SGHNT and CDR2 is YENEEA. The V gene lost 5 bases and the J gene lost 1 base, with 11 bases spanning the gap. The CDR3 spans 14 residues. Here the CDR3 reads CASSLDRSQETQYF. The CDR3 DNA is TGTGCCAGCAGCCTCGACAGGTCCCAAGAGACCCAGTACTTC.

The J gene is TRBJ1-2, the V gene TRBV28; the D is unclear. The germline gives CDR1 MDHEN, CDR2 SYDVKM. Between the trimmed V and J ends, which lost 6 bases and 5 bases, there was a span of 13 bases. The CDR3 loop spans 13 amino acids. CDR3: CASRNRGLYGYTF. CDR3 coding DNA: TGTGCCAGCAGGAATCGCGGGTTGTATGGCTACACCTTC.

The V and J genes are TRBV5-1 and TRBJ2-2, with 11 bases that match TRBD1. V gave up 5 bases and J gave up 5 bases; unmatched junction bases: 8. The CDR3 has 16 amino acids. Germline CDR1 SGHRS, CDR2 YFSETQ. CDR3 sequence reads: CASSLGQGARTGELFF. The CDR3 DNA reads TGCGCCAGCAGTTTAGGACAGGGGGCGCGAACCGGGGAGCTGTTTTTT. Supplemented by reference TRBV5-1 and TRBJ2-2, the full variable domain reads KAGVTQTPRYLIKTRGQQVTLSCSPISGHRSVSWYQQTPGQGLQFLFEYFSETQRNKGNFPGRFSGRQFSNSRSEMNVSTLELGDSALYLCASSLGQGARTGELFFGEGSRLTVL.

The chain combines TRBV18 with TRBJ1-3; D perhaps matches TRBD1 (5 bases). Germline loops: CDR1 KGHSH, CDR2 LQKENI. V dropped 3 bases and J dropped 4 bases, with 10 bases sitting between them. This CDR3 comprises 14 residues. CDR3 nucleotide sequence: TGTGCCAGCTCACCGGGACGGAACGGAAACACCATATATTTT. It specifies CASSPGRNGNTIYF.

A word on this clone: At the DNA level, this CDR3 is encoded by other sequences in the same sample as well. The CDR3 protein is CASSYLGQGYEQYF. Here the CDR3 DNA reads TGTGCCAGCAGTTACCTCGGACAGGGTTACGAGCAGTACTTC. This chain joins TRBV6-6 and TRBJ2-7; TRBD1 matches 8 bases. This CDR3 spans 14 amino acids. V shed 2 bases and J 4 bases; nucleotides not matched to a gene: 4. The germline CDR1 and CDR2 sequences are MNHNY and SVGAGI (reference sequence).

The rearrangement uses TRBV10-3 and TRBJ2-7; D not resolved. V lost 4 bases, J lost 0 bases, and 4 bases lay in between. The germline V gene has CDR1 ENHRY and CDR2 SYGVKD. This CDR3 is 12 amino acids long. CDR3 protein: CAISGTSYEQYF. DNA for the CDR3: TGTGCCATCAGTGGGACCTCCTACGAGCAGTACTTC.